Presented here are 27 T cell receptor beta chains from one specimen sequenced in a study of cytomegalovirus exposure and HLA in healthy donors. The PCR was carried out with 60 Vbeta primers and 13 Jbeta primers. Method: immunoSEQ multiplex PCR; TCRdb's copy keeps in-frame clones and lacks some. The sample consists of 150,000 to 200,000 clones, roughly 80% of them appearing once. Sequenced sample: PBMCs. These receptor sequences come from a man between 25 and 39 years old in good health and CMV-seropositive.

The chain combines TRBV6-4 with TRBJ2-1; 9 nucleotides line up with TRBD2. The germline V gene encodes CDR1 MRHNA and CDR2 SNTAGT. The V and J ends lost 3 bases and 9 bases, in that order; junction bases with no gene match: 9. The CDR3 length is 15 residues. The DNA of the CDR3 is TGTGCCAGCAGTGAGGGGCTAGCGGGATCTGGTGAGCAGTTCTTC. Encoded protein: CASSEGLAGSGEQFF.

This sequence joins TRBV4-2 and TRBJ2-7, with D unclear. The CDR3 runs to 15 residues. The ends were cut back, 0 bases at V and 1 base at J, with 10 bases in the middle. The V gene's germline CDR1 is LGHNA and CDR2 YNFKEQ. The CDR3 is CASSQESVTSYEQYF. DNA of the CDR3: TGTGCCAGCAGCCAAGAGTCCGTCACATCCTACGAGCAGTACTTC.

The chain carries TRBV29-1 and TRBJ2-2; D is perhaps TRBD2 (6 bases). CDR3 length: 13 residues. Germline lookup yields CDR1 SQVTM and CDR2 ANQGSEA. Trimming took 3 bases from V and 6 from J, leaving 11 bases between them. CDR3 residues: CSVDGGSAGELFF. CDR3 nucleotide sequence: TGCAGCGTTGATGGGGGGAGCGCCGGGGAGCTGTTTTTT.

The gene calls are TRBV9 and TRBJ2-3; 7 positions match TRBD1. Germline CDR1 SGDLS, CDR2 YYNGEE. Unmatched junction bases numbered 8, after V lost 1 base and J lost 6 bases. This CDR3 region has 15 residues. The CDR3 sequence: CASSVSGQDYDTQYF. Here the CDR3 DNA reads TGTGCCAGCAGCGTAAGCGGACAGGATTATGATACGCAGTATTTT.

This chain uses TRBV19 with TRBJ1-4; D gene ambiguous. V lost 5 bases to trimming and J lost 8 bases, with 12 bases between them. This CDR3 has 13 residues. CDR1 is LNHDA and CDR2 is SQIVND in the germline V gene (reference sequence). CDR3: CASSEGGSEKLFF. In DNA form, the CDR3 reads TGTGCCAGTAGTGAAGGAGGGTCGGAAAAACTGTTTTTT.

This clone has a single count. V and J are TRBV14 and TRBJ2-7; 9 bases fit TRBD2. The germline V gene encodes CDR1 SGHDN and CDR2 FVKESK. Unmatched junction bases numbered 7, after V lost 3 bases and J lost 1 base. This CDR3 contains 16 residues. CDR3 protein: CASSHAGTSPSYEQYF. The CDR3 DNA reads TGTGCCAGCAGCCACGCCGGGACTAGCCCATCCTACGAGCAGTACTTC.

This chain joins TRBV14 and TRBJ2-5, with a possible D match to TRBD2 (6 bases). This CDR3 region has 13 residues. The V end was cut by 0 bases, the J end by 9 bases, with 11 bases between. The germline V gene has CDR1 SGHDN and CDR2 FVKESK. CDR3 residues: CASSQDNLAPQYF. CDR3 sequence (DNA): TGTGCCAGCAGCCAAGACAACCTAGCGCCCCAGTACTTC.

The chain carries TRBV27 and TRBJ1-5, with D maybe TRBD1 (5 bases). The CDR3 is 16 residues long. V was cut by 4 bases and J by 3 bases, with 16 bases left in between. In germline, CDR1 is MNHEY, CDR2 SMNVEV (reference sequence). The CDR3: CASSSGGRIDNQPQHF. The CDR3 DNA reads as TGTGCCAGCAGTTCGGGGGGACGGATAGACAATCAGCCCCAGCATTTT.

V and J are TRBV4-1 and TRBJ2-7; possibly TRBD1 for D (5 bases). The V gene lost 1 base and the J gene lost 2 bases, with 12 bases spanning the gap. This CDR3 is built from 15 residues. The germline V gene has CDR1 MGHRA and CDR2 YSYEKL. As DNA, the CDR3 is TGCGCCAGCAGCCAAGGCCAGGGATCCGCCTACGAGCAGTACTTC. Translating gives CASSQGQGSAYEQYF.

The V and J genes are TRBV14 and TRBJ1-2; D may be TRBD1 (5 bases). V was pared by 3 bases and J by 8 bases, with 10 bases between. CDR3 length equals 12 residues. Germline V gene sequence: CDR1 SGHDN, CDR2 FVKESK. In DNA, the CDR3 is TGTGCCAGCAGCCATGAAGGGGTCGGCTACACCTTC. Translating gives CASSHEGVGYTF.

This clone occurred a few times. The genes are TRBV2 and TRBJ1-5; a possible D gene is TRBD1 (5 bases). Germline CDR1 is SNHLY and CDR2 is FYNNEI. The CDR3 runs to 14 residues. V was clipped by 7 bases and J by 0 bases, with 10 bases between them. CDR3 residues: CASNRGYSNQPQHF. The CDR3 region has the DNA TGTGCCAGCAATAGGGGATATAGCAATCAGCCCCAGCATTTT.

This chain uses TRBV11-2 with TRBJ2-7; 10 bases align to TRBD2. V trimming: 2 bases; J trimming: 5 bases; junction bases outside the gene matches: 6. From germline, CDR1 is SGHAT and CDR2 FQNNGV. The CDR3 is made up of 15 amino acids. The CDR3 spells CASSLKRGGRDEQYF. As DNA, the CDR3 is TGTGCCAGCAGCTTAAAGCGGGGGGGCCGGGACGAGCAGTACTTC.

The chain is built from TRBV5-4 and TRBJ2-1; TRBD2 matches 8 bases. Trimming took 4 bases from V and 3 from J; bases not matched to a gene: 18. Germline values: CDR1 SGHNT, CDR2 YYREEE (reference sequence). The CDR3 spans 19 residues. CDR3 sequence reads: CASSQTVGLSGGFYNEQFF. The CDR3 nucleotides read TGTGCCAGCAGCCAAACAGTGGGTCTTTCGGGAGGGTTCTACAATGAGCAGTTCTTC.

This clone appeared a single time. Other DNA sequences of this sample code for an identical CDR3. The V gene is TRBV7-9, the J gene TRBJ1-2; TRBD1 matches at 9 bases. Trimming cost V 5 bases and J 2 bases; bases outside gene matches: 3. Germline values: CDR1 SEHNR, CDR2 FQNEAQ (reference sequence). There are 14 residues in the CDR3. In DNA form, the CDR3 reads TGTGCCAGCAGCCCCGGACAGGGGAACTATGGCTACACCTTC. Translated: CASSPGQGNYGYTF.

This chain links TRBV6-5 with TRBJ2-5; D not certain. Germline loops: CDR1 MNHEY, CDR2 SVGAGI. V lost 0 bases to trimming and J lost 4 bases, with 6 bases between them. The CDR3 has 13 residues. Written as DNA, the CDR3 is TGTGCCAGCAGTTACTCGCTACGAGAGACCCAGTACTTC. Encoded protein: CASSYSLRETQYF.

This clone has just one count. V and J are TRBV5-8 and TRBJ2-2, with TRBD2 identical over 9 bases. Germline CDR1 is SGHTS and CDR2 is YDEGEE. V was clipped by 1 base and J by 1 base; unmatched bases: 8. This CDR3 is 18 amino acids long. This CDR3 reads CASSLRPSGAMNTGELFF. DNA for the CDR3: TGTGCCAGCAGCTTGAGGCCTAGCGGGGCCATGAACACCGGGGAGCTGTTTTTT.

This clone was counted a few times. V usage is TRBV5-6 and J usage is TRBJ2-2, with 10 bases lining up with TRBD2. In germline, CDR1 is SGHDT, CDR2 YYEEEE. The CDR3 runs 17 residues. J was trimmed by 7 bases and V by 2 bases; bases with no gene match: 11. CDR3 in DNA: TGTGCCAGCAGCTTATACCGTTCTAGCGGGAGTGTCGGGGAGCTGTTTTTT. It yields the protein CASSLYRSSGSVGELFF.

The V and J genes are TRBV6-1 and TRBJ2-7, with 7 bases matching TRBD1. V shed 0 bases and J 0 bases; nucleotides not matched to a gene: 2. The CDR3 is made up of 15 amino acids. Germline V gene lookup returns CDR1 MNHNS and CDR2 SASEGT. CDR3 residues: CASSEAGDSSYEQYF. The DNA of the CDR3 is TGTGCCAGCAGTGAAGCGGGGGACAGCTCCTACGAGCAGTACTTC.

This clone has only a few counts. V and J are TRBV29-1 and TRBJ1-1; 9 positions agree with TRBD1. The CDR3 covers 13 residues. Germline-derived CDR1 and CDR2 are SQVTM and ANQGSEA. Trimming cost V 5 bases and J 3 bases; bases outside gene matches: 4. CDR3 loop: CSVRGTGYTEAFF. Here the CDR3 DNA reads TGCAGCGTTCGAGGGACAGGGTACACTGAAGCTTTCTTT.

On this clone itself: The junction departs from the called germline gene at one end, perhaps through a read error. The chain uses TRBV30 and TRBJ2-1, with 9 bases identical to TRBD2. In germline, CDR1 is GTSNPN, CDR2 SVGIG (reference sequence). The CDR3 sequence is 12 residues long. The CDR3 bases are TGTGCTTGGACTAGCGTGGACAATGAGCAGTTCTTC. As protein: CAWTSVDNEQFF.

The chain is built from TRBV6-4 and TRBJ2-7, with D perhaps TRBD1 (5 bases). Germline loops: CDR1 MRHNA, CDR2 SNTAGT. CDR3 length: 15 amino acids. The V end was cut by 3 bases, the J end by 6 bases, with 18 bases between. CDR3 in amino acids: CASSDIRGFWCEQYF. CDR3 DNA sequence: TGTGCCAGCAGTGATATAAGGGGATTCTGGTGCGAGCAGTACTTC.

The genes are TRBV25-1 and TRBJ2-5; TRBD1 is a possible D gene (5 bases). V was shortened by 2 bases and J by 5 bases, with 15 bases between the two germline ends. The CDR3 sequence is 15 residues long. Looked up from germline, CDR1 is MGHDK and CDR2 is SYGVNS. CDR3 residues: CASSEAGLRGETQYF. DNA for the CDR3: TGTGCCAGCAGTGAAGCAGGGCTTCGTGGGGAGACCCAGTACTTC.

V is TRBV4-2 and J is TRBJ1-6; 9 nucleotides agree with TRBD1. CDR1 LGHNA and CDR2 YNFKEQ come from the germline V gene. With V trimmed by 3 bases and J by 7 bases, 4 bases remained unmatched. This CDR3 has 15 residues. The CDR3 protein is CASSQTGTGNSPLHF. As DNA, the CDR3 is TGTGCCAGCAGCCAGACCGGGACAGGGAATTCACCCCTCCACTTT.

The chain employs TRBV6-4 and TRBJ1-1; no clear D. Trimming left V 5 bases short and J 0 bases short, with 7 bases between. Germline loops: CDR1 MRHNA, CDR2 SNTAGT. The CDR3 loop spans 13 amino acids. The chain's CDR3 is CASSTEMNTEAFF. In nucleotides, the CDR3 is TGTGCCAGCAGTACCGAGATGAACACTGAAGCTTTCTTT.

This chain connects TRBV7-2 to TRBJ1-4; TRBD1 might be the D (5 bases). The CDR3 contains 18 residues. Germline CDR1 is SGHTA and CDR2 is FQGNSA. The V and J ends lost 2 bases and 0 bases respectively, with 16 bases between them. The CDR3 DNA reads as TGTGCCAGCAGCTTAAGAAGAGACAGAGCTGCAACTAATGAAAAACTGTTTTTT. Its translation: CASSLRRDRAATNEKLFF.

V gene TRBV5-1 combines with J gene TRBJ2-7; a possible D gene is TRBD1 (6 bases). Trimming took off 1 base at V and 4 bases at J, with 18 bases between the two ends. CDR1 SGHRS and CDR2 YFSETQ come from the germline V gene. The CDR3 is 16 amino acids. The CDR3 region is CASSLPPRVGHYEQYF. Here the CDR3 DNA reads TGCGCCAGCAGCTTGCCCCCCCGTGTGGGACATTACGAGCAGTACTTC.

This clone was observed a few times. V is TRBV2 and J is TRBJ1-2, with TRBD1 as a possible D gene (6 bases). Germline loops: CDR1 SNHLY, CDR2 FYNNEI. The CDR3 sequence is 19 residues long. Deletions cut 6 bases from V and 3 bases from J, with 29 bases between. This chain's CDR3 is CASRQAGAWFRWSDYGYTF. CDR3 nucleotides: TGTGCCAGCAGACAAGCAGGGGCCTGGTTCAGGTGGAGTGACTATGGCTACACCTTC.